This TCR beta chain was recovered during a study of cytomegalovirus exposure and HLA in healthy donors (TCRdb year 2017). About the study as a whole: An earlier analysis of several hundred of the donors reported approximately 300 Gb of sequence data and roughly 120 million unique TCR beta sequences obtained from roughly 170 million T cells. About 300 gigabases of sequencing data and 91 million or so unique TCR sequences made up an early release that covered approximately 620 HLA-typed donors. Of the roughly 410 genotyped donors, 65% to 90% were placed in the genetic ancestry cluster associated with self-reported Caucasian donors. The aim of the study was to test whether cataloging public T cell receptors could identify signatures of past pathogen exposure. The T cell repertoires of some 700 subjects were profiled by immunosequencing and related to cytomegalovirus serostatus. In addition to the first cohort of 650 to 800 subjects, a separate validation cohort of some 120 different subjects was used. To predict cytomegalovirus infection status, the study brought together high-throughput TCR immunosequencing, statistical association of individual TCRs with disease status, and machine learning. A later analysis re-examined previously published TCR beta repertoires from over 500 donors and added high-resolution HLA genotyping to investigate patterns of TCR occurrence. The later analysis used no new phenotypic data to find candidate immune exposures, relying instead on TCR beta sequences and their occurrence across donors. In an earlier analysis of roughly 600 of the donors, high-throughput TCR beta sequencing was used to judge whether each TCR beta V gene segment behaved as functional or pseudogenic. Donor age, sex, ethnicity and CMV serostatus were compiled together with the repertoire data. In a later genetic analysis, genome-wide SNP genotypes for about 55% of the 666 donors were used, and that subset was treated as a discovery cohort. Every discovery cohort repertoire had been produced on one sequencing platform. Both class I and class II loci were covered by HLA typing, at four-digit resolution. The number of typed donors differed by locus: roughly 620-630 for A, B, C, DRB1 and DQB1; some 540 for DQA1; 606 for DPA1; and 400 to 480 for DPB1. Several DR-DQ haplotypes were handled as single units for association and clustering, since linkage in the cohort was strong. On average, around 200,000 unique TCR beta nucleotide sequences were sequenced per donor among 398 genotyped donors of the cohort, with roughly 18% of those sequences being non-productive. Overall study outcomes, separate from this receptor: Because counts were too low, more than 15 rarely observed V segments, including chromosome 9 orphons, were left out of the earlier analysis of approximately 500 of the donors. Broadly in line with IMGT annotations, most TCR beta V segments showed up in productive rearrangements about 87% or about 30% of the time in an earlier analysis of several hundred of the donors. In a later genetic analysis, a missense DCLRE1C variant was associated with V-gene and J-gene trimming of TCR beta chains, and the association was replicated in an independent cohort. Because the 87-base-pair reads could not distinguish some IMGT-functional V segments, including TRBV6-2 and TRBV6-3, those segments were excluded. Because HLA typing was unavailable for some donors at each locus, only the typed subset was used in association tests. Across donors, most TCR sequences were observed very rarely, whereas some public TCRs were present in many individuals. Specific HLA alleles were associated with roughly 17,000 TCR beta sequences at a false discovery rate of 0.05 in a later analysis. Immune exposure information for the cohort was limited to CMV serostatus. Compared with the approximately 720-donor mean, donors in an Asian-associated ancestry cluster had fewer N-insertions in productive TCRs, according to a later genetic analysis. Roughly uniform sequencing depth across donors was assumed in presence/absence analyses, although this assumption may not hold. In a later analysis, the rate of TCR association differed among HLA loci, with DRB1 alleles having the most associated TCRs and HLA-C alleles having the fewest. A cluster of highly shared sequence variants was judged likely to be a technical artifact of the sequencing pipeline. Compared with equally common non-associated chains, HLA-associated TCR beta chains in a later analysis were more clonally expanded and had lower generation probabilities. A few of the identified cytomegalovirus-associated TCR beta chains were confirmed in vitro to be specific for cytomegalovirus antigens. A further reported finding was that TCR beta sequences accurately predicted the HLA-A and HLA-B alleles for most subjects in the first cohort. According to the authors, the approach could potentially be generalized to other disease states and immunological phenotypes. According to a later analysis, most CMV-associated TCR beta chains appeared to be HLA-restricted, and the HLA associations seemed to be driven largely by CMV exposure. A total of 150 or so TCR beta chains were listed by the study as associated with cytomegalovirus. In both the original and validation cohorts, the classifier was reported to diagnose cytomegalovirus status with high specificity and sensitivity. In a later analysis, several top co-occurrence clusters were reported to appear linked to parvovirus B19, influenza, CMV and Epstein-Barr virus. Linkage disequilibrium might explain the correlated functional status among segregating V segments, but an unknown experimental factor could not be excluded. When HLA alleles, especially DR and DQ, strongly co-occurred, attributing TCR associations to individual alleles was difficult. This cohort had only TCR beta chains sequenced, and the lack of alpha or paired-chain data limited which features could be detected.

The cohort comprised some 680 healthy bone marrow donors. At the time of sampling, all cohort members were nominally healthy, though unrecorded immune exposures were likely present. The donor was CMV seronegative and was included in the group of over 300 seronegative cohort members. A peripheral blood sample was collected from each donor, and TCR beta sequencing was performed on peripheral blood mononuclear cells. Genomic DNA extraction from the blood cell samples was performed with the Qiagen DNeasy Blood Extraction Kit. The method was the immunoSEQ multiplex PCR assay. A mixture of 60 forward primers for TCR Vbeta segments and 13 reverse primers for TCR Jbeta segments was used in the multiplex PCR. A multiplex PCR assay on genomic DNA amplified the CDR3 region of rearranged TCR beta genes. On the Illumina HiSeq System, the amplified TCR beta libraries were sequenced as 87-base-pair reads. From the authors' description of their analysis: A later analysis counted about 80 million unique TCR beta chains across the 666 repertoires, and some 11 million of these chains were shared by at least two donors. A nearest-neighbor algorithm error-corrected the raw reads and collapsed the reads into unique sequences, merging closely related sequences to remove PCR and sequencing errors. Alignment of CDR3 sequences to IMGT reference sequences was used to assign V, D and J gene segments. Each retained sequence needed at least a six-nucleotide match to both a V gene segment and a J gene segment. Rearrangements were called productive when the CDR3 lacked stop codons and stayed in frame with V and J; all others were non-productive. Following IMGT convention, CDR3 was defined as the stretch from the second conserved V-encoded cysteine to the conserved J-encoded phenylalanine. The earlier analysis of 587 of the donors excluded sequences that lacked an unambiguous match to a single V gene segment. An earlier analysis of 587 of the donors called V segments functional above 56.7% productive rearrangements and segregating when the between-donor standard deviation exceeded 5%. A statistical classification framework was built to diagnose cytomegalovirus status from the catalog of TCR beta chain sequences. V and J gene assignment, in a later analysis, came from comparing TCR nucleotide sequences with IMGT/GENE-DB human TR gene sequences. Using the TCRdist pipeline, a later analysis assigned CDR3 sequences along with most-parsimonious VDJ recombination scenarios. In a later analysis, each TCR beta chain was defined by its CDR3 amino acid sequence together with its V-gene family, and reads lacking a unique V-gene family were excluded. A later analysis removed 500 to 650 highly shared, low-generation-probability nucleotide sequences to deal with suspected cross-contamination and a sequencing artifact. In a later analysis, a clonal expansion index for each public chain was calculated from normalized within-repertoire ranks of inferred template counts. A later analysis computed generation probabilities with a VDJ recombination model fitted to out-of-frame rearrangements, and checked the results against IGoR. In a later analysis, TCR-TCR, TCR-HLA and TCR-CMV co-occurrence was scored with hypergeometric tests, and a repertoire-size bias correction was applied to TCR pairs. A later analysis estimated false discovery rates by permuting HLA or CMV assignments 20 times. In a later analysis, co-occurring TCRs were grouped using DBSCAN, with TCRdist sequence similarity added in when clustering inside HLA-allele-positive subsets. For co-occurrence clustering, repertoires with fewer than 30,000 or more than 120,000 public chains were excluded, along with a handful of repertoires with anomalous nucleotide sharing. TCRdb holds this immuneACCESS table with in-frame rearrangements only. Some clones are missing; in checked studies, unresolved V genes explain under half, and the rest has no known cause. V and J calls and clone size come straight from that table; D and trimming were deduced from the DNA. Within this sample are around 140,000 clones, with 65% to 85% of them counted one time only. Around 1.5% of the sample belongs to the ten largest clones.

Inclusive of the bounding cysteine and phenylalanine, the CDR3 is 12 residues long. Solely the CDR3 DNA is kept, with 36 bases framed from the first base. The CDR1 and CDR2 encoded by the germline V gene (reference sequence) are LNHDA and SQIVND. Trimming takes 6 bases off V and 6 bases off J; junction bases not matched to a gene: 3. Comment on this clone: The antigen this receptor binds is unknown. No clone much larger than this one lies a single base away; base qualities are absent.

This TCR was recovered from a woman aged 18-29 years in good health and CMV-seronegative. Sequencing input: PBMCs. This chain is built from TRBV19 and TRBJ1-2; 8 bases in the junction line up with TRBD1. The CDR3 protein sequence reads: CASSDRGDGYTF. The DNA reads as follows: TGTGCCAGTAGCGACAGGGGAGATGGCTACACCTTC.